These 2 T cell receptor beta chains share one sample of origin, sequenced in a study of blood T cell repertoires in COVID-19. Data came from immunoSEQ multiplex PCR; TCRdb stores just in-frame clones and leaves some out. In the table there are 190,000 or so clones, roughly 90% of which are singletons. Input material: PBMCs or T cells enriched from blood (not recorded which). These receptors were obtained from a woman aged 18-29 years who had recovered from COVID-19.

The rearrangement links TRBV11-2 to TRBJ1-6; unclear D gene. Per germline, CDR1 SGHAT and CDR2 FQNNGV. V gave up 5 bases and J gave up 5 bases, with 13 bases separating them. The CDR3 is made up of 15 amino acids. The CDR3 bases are TGTGCCAGCAGCAACCGATGGGCAGATAATTCACCCCTCCACTTT. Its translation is CASSNRWADNSPLHF.

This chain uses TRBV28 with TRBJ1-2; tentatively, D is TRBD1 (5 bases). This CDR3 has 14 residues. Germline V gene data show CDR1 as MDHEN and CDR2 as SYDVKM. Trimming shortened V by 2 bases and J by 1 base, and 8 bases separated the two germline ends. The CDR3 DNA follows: TGTGCCAGCAGTTTACGGGGGAATAACTATGGCTACACCTTC. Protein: CASSLRGNNYGYTF.